What follows are 3 T cell receptor beta chains derived from one specimen sequenced in a study of siplizumab effects on memory and regulatory T cells (dated by TCRdb to between 2018 and 2021). Libraries came from the immunoSEQ multiplex PCR assay. This immuneACCESS table, as held by TCRdb, lists in-frame sequences with V and J called but not all clones. Of the missing ones, under half trace to an unresolved V gene in checked studies; the others have no known cause. This sample is represented by some 100,000 clones; 93% of them were singletons. 6.5% of the sample is taken by the ten largest. Sequencing was carried out using CD8+ T cells sorted from blood. The receptors stem from a human donor in good health.

The rearrangement links TRBV9 to TRBJ1-6; D may be TRBD1 (6 bases). V lost 3 bases to trimming and J lost 7 bases, with 11 bases between them. CDR3 length: 14 residues. Germline V gene sequence: CDR1 SGDLS, CDR2 YYNGEE. CDR3 loop: CASSEQGWNSPLHF. Written as DNA, the CDR3 is TGTGCCAGCAGCGAACAGGGTTGGAATTCACCCCTCCACTTT.

The chain has TRBV5-1 and TRBJ2-1; D might be TRBD2 (6 bases). The V end lost 7 bases, the J end lost 1 base, and 12 bases lay between the germline ends. This CDR3 is 14 amino acids long. Germline loops: CDR1 SGHRS, CDR2 YFSETQ. The CDR3: CASRGDPSYNEQFF. DNA of the CDR3: TGCGCCAGCCGCGGGGACCCTTCCTACAATGAGCAGTTCTTC.

This clone was recorded only once. J is TRBJ2-3 and V is TRBV7-9; D perhaps matches TRBD2 (5 bases). Germline V gene lookup returns CDR1 SEHNR and CDR2 FQNEAQ (reference sequence). V was trimmed by 3 bases and J by 1 base, leaving 14 bases between them. The length of the CDR3 is 16 residues. For the CDR3, the DNA is TGTGCCAGCAGCTTGGCCGGGGTGGATCGCACAGATACGCAGTATTTT. Its protein product is CASSLAGVDRTDTQYF.